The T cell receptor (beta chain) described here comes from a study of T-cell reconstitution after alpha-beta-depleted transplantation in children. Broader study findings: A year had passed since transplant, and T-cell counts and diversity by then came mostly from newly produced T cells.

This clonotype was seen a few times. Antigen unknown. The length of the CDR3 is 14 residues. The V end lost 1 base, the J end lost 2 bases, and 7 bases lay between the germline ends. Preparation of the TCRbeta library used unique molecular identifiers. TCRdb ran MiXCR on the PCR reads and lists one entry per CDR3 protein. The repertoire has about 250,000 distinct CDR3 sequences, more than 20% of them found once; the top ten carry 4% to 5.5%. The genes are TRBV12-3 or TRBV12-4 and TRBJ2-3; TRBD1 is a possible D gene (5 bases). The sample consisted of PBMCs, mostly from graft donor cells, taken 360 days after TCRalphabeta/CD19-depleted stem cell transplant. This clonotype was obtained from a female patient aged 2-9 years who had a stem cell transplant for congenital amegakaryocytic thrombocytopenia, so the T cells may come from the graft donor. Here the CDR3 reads CASSLGRDTDTQYF. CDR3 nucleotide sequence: TGTGCCAGCAGTTTAGGCAGGGACACAGATACGCAGTATTTT.